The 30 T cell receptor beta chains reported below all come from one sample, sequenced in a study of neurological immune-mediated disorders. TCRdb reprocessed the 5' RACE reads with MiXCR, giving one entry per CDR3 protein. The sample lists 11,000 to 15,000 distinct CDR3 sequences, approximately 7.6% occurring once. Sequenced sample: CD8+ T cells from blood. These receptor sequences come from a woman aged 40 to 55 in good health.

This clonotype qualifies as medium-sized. The CDR3 DNA follows: TGCGCCAGCAGCTTGAACCCCCTCATGAACACTGAAGCTTTCTTT. Protein product: CASSLNPLMNTEAFF. J is TRBJ1-1 and V is TRBV5-1; no definite D call. The germline gives CDR1 SGHRS, CDR2 YFSETQ. The CDR3 sequence is 15 residues long. Between the trimmed V and J ends, which lost 1 base and 0 bases, there was a span of 10 bases.

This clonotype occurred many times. In nucleotides, the CDR3 is TGCGCCAGCAGCTTGTTAAGACAGGGAATTGCTGGGGCCAACGTCCTGACTTTC. Amino acids: CASSLLRQGIAGANVLTF. The chain employs TRBV5-1 and TRBJ2-6; 7 positions agree with TRBD1. The CDR3 extends over 18 amino acids. Germline lookup yields CDR1 SGHRS and CDR2 YFSETQ. The V segment lost 1 base and the J segment 2 bases; nucleotides outside the gene matches: 9.

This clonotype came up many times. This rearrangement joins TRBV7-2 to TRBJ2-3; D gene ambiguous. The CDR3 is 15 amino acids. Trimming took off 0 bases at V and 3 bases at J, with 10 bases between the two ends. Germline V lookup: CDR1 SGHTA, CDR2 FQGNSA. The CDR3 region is CASSLAYGRTDTQYF. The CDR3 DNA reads TGTGCCAGCAGCTTAGCCTACGGGCGGACAGATACGCAGTATTTT.

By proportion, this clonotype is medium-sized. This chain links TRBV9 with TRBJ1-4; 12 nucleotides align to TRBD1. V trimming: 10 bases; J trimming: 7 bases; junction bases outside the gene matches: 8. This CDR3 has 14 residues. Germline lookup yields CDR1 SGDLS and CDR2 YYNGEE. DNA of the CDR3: TGTGCCTCCGGGACAGGGGGCGTCGTTGAAAAACTGTTTTTT. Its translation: CASGTGGVVEKLFF.

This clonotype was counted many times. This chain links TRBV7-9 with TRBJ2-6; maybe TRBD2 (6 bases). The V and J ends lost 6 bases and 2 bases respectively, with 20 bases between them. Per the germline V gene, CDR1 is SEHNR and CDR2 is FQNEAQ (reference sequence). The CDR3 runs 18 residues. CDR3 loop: CASRPGEHRSTGANVLTF. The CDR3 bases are TGTGCCAGCAGACCGGGGGAACACAGATCTACTGGGGCCAACGTCCTGACTTTC. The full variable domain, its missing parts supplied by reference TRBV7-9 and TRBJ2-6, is DTGVSQNPRHKITKRGQNVTFRCDPISEHNRLYWYRQTLGQGPEFLTYFQNEAQLEKSRLLSDRFSAERPKGSFSTLEIQRTEQGDSAMYLCASRPGEHRSTGANVLTFGAGSRLTVL.

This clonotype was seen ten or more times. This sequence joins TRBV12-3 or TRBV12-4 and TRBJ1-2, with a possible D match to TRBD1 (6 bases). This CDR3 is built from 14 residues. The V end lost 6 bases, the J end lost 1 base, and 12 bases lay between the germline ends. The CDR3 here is CASSQTGFNYGYTF. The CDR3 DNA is TGTGCCAGCAGCCAAACAGGGTTTAACTATGGCTACACCTTC.

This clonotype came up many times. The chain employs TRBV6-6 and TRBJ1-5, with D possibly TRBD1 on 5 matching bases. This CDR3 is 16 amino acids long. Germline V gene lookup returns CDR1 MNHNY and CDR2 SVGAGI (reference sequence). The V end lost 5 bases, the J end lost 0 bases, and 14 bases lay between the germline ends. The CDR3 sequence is CASSHRIIYSNQPQHF. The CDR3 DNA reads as TGTGCCAGCAGTCACAGGATCATTTATAGCAATCAGCCCCAGCATTTT.

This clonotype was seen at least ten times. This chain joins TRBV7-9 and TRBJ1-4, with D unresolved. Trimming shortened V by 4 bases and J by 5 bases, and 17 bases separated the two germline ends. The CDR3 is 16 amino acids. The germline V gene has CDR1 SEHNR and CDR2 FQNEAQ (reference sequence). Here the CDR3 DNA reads TGTGCCAGCAGCTCTAGGACTGGAAGATTAAATGAAAAACTGTTTTTT. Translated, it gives CASSSRTGRLNEKLFF.

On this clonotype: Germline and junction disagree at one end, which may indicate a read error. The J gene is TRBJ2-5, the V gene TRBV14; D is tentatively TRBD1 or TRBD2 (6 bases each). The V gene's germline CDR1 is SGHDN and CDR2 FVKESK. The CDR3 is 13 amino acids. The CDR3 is CTSSQRGAETQYF. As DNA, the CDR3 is TGTACCAGCAGCCAGAGGGGGGCAGAGACCCAGTACTTC.

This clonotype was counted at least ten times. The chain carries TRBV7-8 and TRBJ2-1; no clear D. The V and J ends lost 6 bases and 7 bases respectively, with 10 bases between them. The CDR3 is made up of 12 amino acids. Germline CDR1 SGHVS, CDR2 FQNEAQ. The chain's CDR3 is CASSQPLNEQFF. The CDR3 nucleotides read TGTGCCAGCAGTCAACCCCTTAATGAGCAGTTCTTC.

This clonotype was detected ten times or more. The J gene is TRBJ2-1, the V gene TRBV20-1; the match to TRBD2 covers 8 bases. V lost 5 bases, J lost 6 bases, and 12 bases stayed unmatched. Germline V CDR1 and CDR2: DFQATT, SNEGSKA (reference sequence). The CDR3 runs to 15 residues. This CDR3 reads CSARSGREVGNEQFF. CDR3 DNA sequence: TGCAGTGCTCGCTCGGGGCGGGAGGTCGGCAATGAGCAGTTCTTC.

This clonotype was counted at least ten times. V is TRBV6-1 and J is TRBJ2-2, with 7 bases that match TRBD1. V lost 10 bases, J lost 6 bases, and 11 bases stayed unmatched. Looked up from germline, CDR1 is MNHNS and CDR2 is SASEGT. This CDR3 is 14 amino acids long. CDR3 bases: TGTGCCATCACGACAGGGTGGGGGTCCGGGGAGCTGTTTTTT. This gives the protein CAITTGWGSGELFF.

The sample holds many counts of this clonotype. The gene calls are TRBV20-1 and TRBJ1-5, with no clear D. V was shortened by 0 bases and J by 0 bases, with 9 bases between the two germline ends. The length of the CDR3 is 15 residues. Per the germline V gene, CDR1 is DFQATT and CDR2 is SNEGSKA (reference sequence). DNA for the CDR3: TGCAGTGCTAGAGATGGGCTGTATAGCAATCAGCCCCAGCATTTT. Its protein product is CSARDGLYSNQPQHF.

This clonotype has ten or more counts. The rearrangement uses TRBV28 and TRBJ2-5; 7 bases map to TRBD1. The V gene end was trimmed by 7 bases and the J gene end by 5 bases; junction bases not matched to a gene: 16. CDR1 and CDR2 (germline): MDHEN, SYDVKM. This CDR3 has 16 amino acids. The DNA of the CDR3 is TGTGCCAGCACCCGCCGGGTAGGGGGCGCCGGGGAGACCCAGTACTTC. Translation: CASTRRVGGAGETQYF.

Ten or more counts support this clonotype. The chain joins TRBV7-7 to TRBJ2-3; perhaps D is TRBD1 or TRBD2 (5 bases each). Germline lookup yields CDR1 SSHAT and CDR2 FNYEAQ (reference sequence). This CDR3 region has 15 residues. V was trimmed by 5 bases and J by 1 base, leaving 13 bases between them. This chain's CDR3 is CASSLTPGRTDTQYF. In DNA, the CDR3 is TGTGCCAGCAGCCTCACACCGGGGCGCACAGATACGCAGTATTTT.

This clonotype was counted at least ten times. CDR3 sequence (DNA): TGTGCCAGCAGAAGTAGCGGGAGGGCTGATAGGGGGCAGTTCTTC. Translated, it gives CASRSSGRADRGQFF. This chain links TRBV28 with TRBJ2-1, with 11 positions matching TRBD2. CDR1 and CDR2 (germline): MDHEN, SYDVKM. V trimming: 6 bases; J trimming: 12 bases; junction bases outside the gene matches: 13. CDR3 length equals 15 residues. Filled out from reference TRBV28 and TRBJ2-1, the complete variable domain reads DVKVTQSSRYLVKRTGEKVFLECVQDMDHENMFWYRQDPGLGLRLIYFSYDVKMKEKGDIPEGYSVSREKKERFSLILESASTNQTSMYLCASRSSGRADRGQFFGPGTRLTVL.

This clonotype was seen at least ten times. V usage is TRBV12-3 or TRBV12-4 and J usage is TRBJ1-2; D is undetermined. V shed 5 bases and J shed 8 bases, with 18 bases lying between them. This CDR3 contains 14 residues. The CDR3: CASSPSWGPGGYTF. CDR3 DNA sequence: TGTGCCAGCAGTCCCTCCTGGGGTCCGGGCGGCTACACCTTC.

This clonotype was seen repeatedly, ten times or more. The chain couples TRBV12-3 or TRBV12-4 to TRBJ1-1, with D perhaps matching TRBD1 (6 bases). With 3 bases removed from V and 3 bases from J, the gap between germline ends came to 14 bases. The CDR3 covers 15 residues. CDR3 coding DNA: TGTGCCAGCAGTTTGAGGCAGGGGAGCTACACTGAAGCTTTCTTT. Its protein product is CASSLRQGSYTEAFF.

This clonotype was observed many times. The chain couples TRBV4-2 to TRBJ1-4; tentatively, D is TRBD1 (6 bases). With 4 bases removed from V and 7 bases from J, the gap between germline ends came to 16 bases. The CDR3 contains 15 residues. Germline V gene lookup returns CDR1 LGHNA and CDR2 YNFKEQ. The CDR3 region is CASSPAVGQLEKLFF. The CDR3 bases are TGTGCCAGCAGCCCGGCTGTTGGACAGCTTGAAAAACTGTTTTTT.

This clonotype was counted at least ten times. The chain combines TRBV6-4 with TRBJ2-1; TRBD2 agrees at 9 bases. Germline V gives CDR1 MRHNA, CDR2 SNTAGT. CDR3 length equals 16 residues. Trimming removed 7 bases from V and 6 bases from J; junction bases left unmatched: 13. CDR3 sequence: CASTGGASGASNEQFF. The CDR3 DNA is TGTGCCAGCACTGGCGGCGCTAGCGGGGCTTCCAATGAGCAGTTCTTC.

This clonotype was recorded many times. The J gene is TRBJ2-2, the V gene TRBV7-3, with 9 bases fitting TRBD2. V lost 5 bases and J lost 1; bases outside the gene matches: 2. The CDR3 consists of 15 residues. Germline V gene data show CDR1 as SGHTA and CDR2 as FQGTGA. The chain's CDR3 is CASSLSGGNTGELFF. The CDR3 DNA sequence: TGTGCCAGCAGCCTTAGCGGGGGGAACACCGGGGAGCTGTTTTTT.

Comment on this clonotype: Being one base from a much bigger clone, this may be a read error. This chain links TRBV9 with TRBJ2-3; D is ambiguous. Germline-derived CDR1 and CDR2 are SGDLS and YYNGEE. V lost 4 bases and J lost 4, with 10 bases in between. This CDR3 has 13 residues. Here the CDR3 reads CASSIVGPDTQYF. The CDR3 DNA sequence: TGTGCCAGCAGCATAGTCGGGCCAGATACGCAGTATTTT.

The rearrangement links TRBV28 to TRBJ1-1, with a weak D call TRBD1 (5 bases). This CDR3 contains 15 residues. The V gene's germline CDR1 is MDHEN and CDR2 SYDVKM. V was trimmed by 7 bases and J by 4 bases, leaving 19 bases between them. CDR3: CASNPTGVGVTEAFF. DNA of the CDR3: TGTGCCAGCAACCCGACGGGGGTAGGGGTCACTGAAGCTTTCTTT.

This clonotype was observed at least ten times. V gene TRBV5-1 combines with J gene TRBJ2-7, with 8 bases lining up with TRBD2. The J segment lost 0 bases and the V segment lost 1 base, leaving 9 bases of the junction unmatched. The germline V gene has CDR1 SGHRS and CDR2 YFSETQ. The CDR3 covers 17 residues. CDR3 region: CASSLTRSGSASYEQYF. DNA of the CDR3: TGCGCCAGCAGCTTGACCCGGAGCGGGAGCGCCTCCTACGAGCAGTACTTC.

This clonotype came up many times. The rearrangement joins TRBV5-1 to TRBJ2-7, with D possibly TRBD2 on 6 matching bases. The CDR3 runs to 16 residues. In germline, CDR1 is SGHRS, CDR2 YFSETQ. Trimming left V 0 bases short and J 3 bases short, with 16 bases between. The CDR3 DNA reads TGCGCCAGCAGCTTGGTCCCCGGGGTTAGCGGCTACGAGCAGTACTTC. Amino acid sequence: CASSLVPGVSGYEQYF.

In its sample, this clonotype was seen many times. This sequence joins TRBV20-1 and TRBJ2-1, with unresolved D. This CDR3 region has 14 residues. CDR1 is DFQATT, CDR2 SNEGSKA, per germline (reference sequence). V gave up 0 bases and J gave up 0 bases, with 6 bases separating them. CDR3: CSARDRDSYNEQFF. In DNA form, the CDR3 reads TGCAGTGCTAGAGATAGGGACTCCTACAATGAGCAGTTCTTC.

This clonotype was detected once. The CDR3 region is CATSEGTSTKETQYF. The CDR3 nucleotides read TGTGCCACCAGCGAAGGGACTAGCACAAAAGAGACCCAGTACTTC. The gene calls are TRBV15 and TRBJ2-5; TRBD2 matches 9 bases. The CDR3 length is 15 residues. Per germline, CDR1 LNHNV and CDR2 YYDKDF (reference sequence). V was clipped by 5 bases and J by 3 bases; unmatched bases: 7. The complete variable domain, with remaining parts taken from reference TRBV15 and TRBJ2-5, reads DAMVIQNPRYQVTQFGKPVTLSCSQTLNHNVMYWYQQKSSQAPKLLFHYYDKDFNNEADTPDNFQSRRPNTSFCFLDIRSPGLGDTAMYLCATSEGTSTKETQYFGPGTRLLVL.

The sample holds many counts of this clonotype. CDR3 loop: CASSLGTGGADTQYF. DNA of the CDR3: TGTGCCAGCAGCCTCGGGACAGGGGGCGCAGATACGCAGTATTTT. The rearrangement uses TRBV6-5 and TRBJ2-3; 12 nucleotides agree with TRBD1. CDR3 length equals 15 residues. Trimming took 6 bases from V and 4 from J; bases not matched to a gene: 5. Germline assignment: CDR1 MNHEY and CDR2 SVGAGI.

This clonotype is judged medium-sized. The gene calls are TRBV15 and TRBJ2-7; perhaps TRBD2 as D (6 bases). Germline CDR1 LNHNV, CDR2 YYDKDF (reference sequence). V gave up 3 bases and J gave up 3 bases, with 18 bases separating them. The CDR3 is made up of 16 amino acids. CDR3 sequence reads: CATSSHMAGKGYEQYF. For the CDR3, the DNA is TGTGCCACCAGCAGTCACATGGCGGGAAAGGGCTACGAGCAGTACTTC.

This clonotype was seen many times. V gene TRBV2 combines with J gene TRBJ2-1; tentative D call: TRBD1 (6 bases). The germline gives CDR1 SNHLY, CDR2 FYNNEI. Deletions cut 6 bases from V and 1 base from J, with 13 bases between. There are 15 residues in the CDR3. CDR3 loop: CASSYREGSYNEQFF. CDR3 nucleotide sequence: TGTGCCAGCAGCTACAGGGAAGGGTCCTACAATGAGCAGTTCTTC.